This T cell receptor beta chain is drawn from a study of graft-versus-host responses after intestinal transplantation. Trimming cost V 1 base and J 4 bases, with 12 bases left between them. Germline CDR1 reads SGHRS; CDR2 reads YFSETQ. The CDR3 is 15 amino acids. Profiling relied on immunoSEQ multiplex PCR, and the TCRdb table lists in-frame clones only, not all of them. Of under 45,000 clones listed, over 85% are singletons. This clonotype was obtained from a human patient who received an intestinal transplant, so some T cells may come from the graft donor. The V call is TRBV5-1, the J call TRBJ1-3; D gene ambiguous. The starting material was PBMCs, obtained around 720 days after intestinal transplantation. The CDR3 nucleotides are TGCGCCAGCAGCTTGAGTGCTCGGCTCGGAAACACCATATATTTT. Its translation is CASSLSARLGNTIYF. The full variable domain, rest sourced from reference TRBV5-1 and TRBJ1-3, is KAGVTQTPRYLIKTRGQQVTLSCSPISGHRSVSWYQQTPGQGLQFLFEYFSETQRNKGNFPGRFSGRQFSNSRSEMNVSTLELGDSALYLCASSLSARLGNTIYFGEGSWLTVV.